This TCR beta chain derives from a study of blood T cell repertoires in COVID-19 (dated by TCRdb to 2020 to 2021). Describing the broader study: Samples covering the acute and convalescent phases of COVID-19 were provided by collaborators in the United States, Italy and Spain. Samples came from the ongoing ImmuneRACE study (first 160 participants) plus 1,254 subjects from 6 global collaborators. The prospective study material was composed of cDNA or gDNA derived from T cells, B-cell-depleted T cells, or PBMCs. Subjects who had been exposed to COVID-19, were actively infected with it, or had recovered from it provided the deeply sampled blood TCRbeta repertoires that made up the dataset. HLA class I and class II types, where available, came from metadata supplied by the sample provider rather than from assay-based typing. The repertoires were released in a freely available public database meant as a resource for research on the immune response to SARS-CoV-2. Sample metadata almost always included a de-identified subject ID, COVID-19 status, age in years and sex.

Points the paper makes about the study in general: The quantity of clinical and demographic metadata differed by source and by participant and was supplied without curation.

About this clone: The antigen this receptor binds is unknown. Base qualities were left out, and no much larger clone turns up one base away.

TCRbeta CDR3 regions were amplified from genomic DNA by means of the immunoSEQ Assay, a bias-controlled multiplex PCR. In the paper's pipeline: The number of nucleated cells in each sample was estimated from the amplification of reference gene primers within the assay. Sequence reads were collapsed and filtered to measure the absolute abundance of every unique TCRbeta CDR3 rearrangement. For each sample, productive Simpson clonality was calculated as the square root of Simpson's diversity index across productive rearrangements. In TCRdb, the immuneACCESS table is reduced to in-frame sequences with V and J assigned. These tables do not hold every clone; where another copy was compared, an unresolved V gene accounts for under half, and the others remain unexplained. That table is the source of V, J and clone size, and D and trimming were worked out from the DNA. In all, the sample holds 150,000 to 250,000 clones, and approximately 94% of those were seen once. Together, the top ten hold about 0.76% of the sample.

Via the germline V gene, CDR1 is LGHNA and CDR2 YNFKEQ. The CDR3, from cysteine to phenylalanine, totals 14 residues. Solely the CDR3 DNA is kept, with 42 bases framed from the first base. V is clipped by 3 bases and J by 4 bases, and the sequence between their germline boundaries is 13 bases long. One collaborating source in Seattle enrolled patients while the patients were actively infected and followed the patients over time throughout the course of disease. Whole blood was collected in K2EDTA tubes by collaborating institutions according to the institutions' own protocols. For TCRbeta analysis, collaborator samples were shipped as frozen whole blood, as isolated PBMCs, or as DNA extracted from either sample type.

Sequenced material: peripheral blood. The clonotype was recovered from a man aged 25 to 45 with COVID-19, enrolled during active disease. Recombination joined TRBV4-2 with TRBJ2-7; matching of 5 bases hints at TRBD2 as the D gene. The DNA sequence is TGTGCCAGCAGCCACCGAAGCGGTGGGTACGAGCAGTACTTC. Its product reads: CASSHRSGGYEQYF.